The 29 T cell receptor beta chains presented below share a single source sample, sequenced in a study of radiotherapy plus CTLA-4 blockade in lung cancer. The data were produced by immunoSEQ multiplex PCR, yet TCRdb's version contains in-frame clones alone and is incomplete. The sample carries more than 60,000 clones, more than 70% recorded once. Sequenced here: peripheral blood, sampled from a patient treated with radiotherapy plus ipilimumab. The receptors derive from a human donor with non-small cell lung cancer who had a complete response to radiotherapy plus ipilimumab.

The chain joins TRBV9 to TRBJ2-7; no clear D. The V and J ends lost 1 base and 6 bases respectively, with 14 bases between them. Germline lookup yields CDR1 SGDLS and CDR2 YYNGEE. CDR3 length: 14 amino acids. The CDR3 reads CASSVLPRPSEQYF. CDR3 DNA: TGTGCCAGCAGCGTACTCCCGAGGCCTTCCGAGCAGTACTTC.

This clone was counted a few times. This rearrangement joins TRBV6-4 to TRBJ1-2; 9 nucleotides align to TRBD1. V lost 0 bases, J lost 2 bases, and 10 bases stayed unmatched. The CDR3 loop spans 18 amino acids. Germline values: CDR1 MRHNA, CDR2 SNTAGT. The CDR3 nucleotides read TGTGCCAGCAGTGACTCGAGTCCCCGGACAGGGGTAAACTATGGCTACACCTTC. This gives the protein CASSDSSPRTGVNYGYTF.

The chain links TRBV30 to TRBJ2-2; 9 bases match TRBD2. The CDR3 runs 14 residues. Per the germline V gene, CDR1 is GTSNPN and CDR2 is SVGIG (reference sequence). The trim removed 3 bases at V and 2 bases at J, leaving 1 base unmatched. CDR3 DNA sequence: TGTGCCTGGAGGACTAGCGGAAACACCGGGGAGCTGTTTTTT. This encodes CAWRTSGNTGELFF. The variable domain in full, completed from reference TRBV30 and TRBJ2-2, reads SQTIHQWPATLVQPVGSPLSLECTVEGTSNPNLYWYRQAAGRGLQLLFYSVGIGQISSEVPQNLSASRPQDRQFILSSKKLLLSDSGFYLCAWRTSGNTGELFFGEGSRLTVL.

This chain joins TRBV28 and TRBJ1-6, with 8 positions matching TRBD1. CDR1 and CDR2 (germline): MDHEN, SYDVKM. V lost 7 bases and J lost 14; bases outside the gene matches: 13. The CDR3 runs to 14 residues. The CDR3 loop is CASNAGGRVWALHF. In nucleotides, the CDR3 is TGTGCCAGCAATGCAGGGGGCCGGGTCTGGGCCCTCCACTTT.

This chain links TRBV11-2 with TRBJ2-7; 11 bases align to TRBD1. With V trimmed by 8 bases and J by 7 bases, 10 bases remained unmatched. The CDR3 contains 14 residues. The germline V gene encodes CDR1 SGHAT and CDR2 FQNNGV. CDR3 coding DNA: TGTGCCAGCGCCGGGACAGGGGGTTTATTAGAGCAGTACTTC. The encoded protein is CASAGTGGLLEQYF.

V usage is TRBV7-3 and J usage is TRBJ2-1, with D perhaps TRBD1 (6 bases). Germline V lookup: CDR1 SGHTA, CDR2 FQGTGA. Trimming stripped 3 bases from V and 2 bases from J, with 11 bases between. CDR3 length: 15 amino acids. CDR3 sequence reads: CASSFGSGAYNEQFF. In DNA form, the CDR3 reads TGTGCCAGCAGCTTCGGATCAGGGGCCTACAATGAGCAGTTCTTC.

The table lists this clone with a few counts. This chain connects TRBV7-2 to TRBJ2-2; TRBD1 is a possible D gene (6 bases). CDR3 length: 16 amino acids. Trimming shortened V by 0 bases and J by 1 base, and 9 bases separated the two germline ends. Germline V lookup: CDR1 SGHTA, CDR2 FQGNSA. CDR3 coding DNA: TGTGCCAGCAGCTTAGCCTTGACAGGGAACACCGGGGAGCTGTTTTTT. Amino acid sequence: CASSLALTGNTGELFF.

This chain connects TRBV2 to TRBJ2-1, with 10 bases aligning to TRBD2. The CDR3 spans 16 residues. Germline V gene sequence: CDR1 SNHLY, CDR2 FYNNEI. Trimming cost V 5 bases and J 4 bases; bases outside gene matches: 8. The CDR3 DNA is TGTGCCAGCAGTCCATTAGCGGGAGGACGATACAATGAGCAGTTCTTC. This codes for CASSPLAGGRYNEQFF.

CDR3 residues: CASSYPGHLYGYTF. The CDR3 bases are TGTGCCAGCAGTTACCCGGGACATCTCTATGGCTACACCTTC. This chain connects TRBV6-6 to TRBJ1-2; tentative D call: TRBD1 (6 bases). Per germline, CDR1 MNHNY and CDR2 SVGAGI (reference sequence). The length of the CDR3 is 14 residues. V shed 2 bases and J shed 4 bases, with 11 bases lying between them.

The rearrangement links TRBV4-1 to TRBJ2-1, with 10 bases aligning to TRBD2. The CDR3 loop spans 17 amino acids. Germline V lookup: CDR1 MGHRA, CDR2 YSYEKL. V gave up 4 bases and J gave up 7 bases; unmatched junction bases: 13. The CDR3 DNA is TGCGCCAGCAGCCGGGGATTGGGGACTAGCGTGGTGAATGAGCAGTTCTTC. Translating it yields CASSRGLGTSVVNEQFF.

This clone was seen more than once but under ten times. The V and J genes are TRBV5-1 and TRBJ2-5; D call uncertain. The CDR3 is 15 amino acids. Deletions cut 3 bases from V and 5 bases from J, with 17 bases between. Germline CDR1 reads SGHRS; CDR2 reads YFSETQ. The CDR3 reads CASSSPGSPQETQYF. CDR3 DNA sequence: TGCGCCAGCAGCTCCCCCGGGTCCCCCCAGGAGACCCAGTACTTC.

The chain carries TRBV5-6 and TRBJ2-7, with TRBD1 matching over 9 bases. The CDR3 extends over 15 amino acids. The V and J ends lost 1 base and 3 bases, in that order; junction bases with no gene match: 5. Germline V gene data show CDR1 as SGHDT and CDR2 as YYEEEE. CDR3 in DNA: TGTGCCAGCAGCTTGAGGGGGACAGGGATCTACGAGCAGTACTTC. Its protein product is CASSLRGTGIYEQYF.

J is TRBJ2-7 and V is TRBV20-1; TRBD1 matches 8 bases. The V segment lost 4 bases and the J segment 9 bases; nucleotides outside the gene matches: 5. Germline CDR1 is DFQATT and CDR2 is SNEGSKA (reference sequence). CDR3 length: 11 amino acids. The CDR3 bases are TGCAGTGCTATAGGCGGGACAGGGCAGTACTTC. The encoded protein is CSAIGGTGQYF.

V and J are TRBV4-1 and TRBJ1-5, with 7 bases fitting TRBD1. V gave up 4 bases and J gave up 5 bases; unmatched junction bases: 8. The length of the CDR3 is 15 residues. The germline V gene encodes CDR1 MGHRA and CDR2 YSYEKL. The CDR3 nucleotides read TGCGCCAGCAGCCTTCGACAGGGTGAGGATCAGCCCCAGCATTTT. It translates to CASSLRQGEDQPQHF.

V usage is TRBV5-1 and J usage is TRBJ2-2; tentatively, D is TRBD2 (6 bases). The CDR3 consists of 17 residues. Trimming stripped 0 bases from V and 3 bases from J, with 15 bases between. CDR1 and CDR2 (germline): SGHRS, YFSETQ. The CDR3 here is CASSLVLGGSDTGELFF. The CDR3 coding sequence is TGCGCCAGCAGCTTGGTTTTAGGAGGGAGTGACACCGGGGAGCTGTTTTTT.

The chain couples TRBV5-4 to TRBJ1-1, with D uncertain. This CDR3 has 14 residues. The germline V gene encodes CDR1 SGHNT and CDR2 YYREEE (reference sequence). The V gene lost 1 base and the J gene lost 1 base, with 8 bases spanning the gap. The CDR3 sequence is CASSLKRRNTEAFF. The CDR3 DNA is TGTGCCAGCAGCTTGAAGCGACGGAACACTGAAGCTTTCTTT. The full variable domain, with the rest looked up from reference TRBV5-4 and TRBJ1-1, is ETGVTQSPTHLIKTRGQQVTLRCSSQSGHNTVSWYQQALGQGPQFIFQYYREEENGRGNFPPRFSGLQFPNYSSELNVNALELDDSALYLCASSLKRRNTEAFFGQGTRLTVV.

This clone has a single count. The chain couples TRBV7-8 to TRBJ1-2, with TRBD1 as a possible D gene (5 bases). Germline V gives CDR1 SGHVS, CDR2 FQNEAQ. The ends were cut back, 2 bases at V and 2 bases at J, with 6 bases in the middle. The CDR3 sequence is 13 residues long. CDR3 sequence (DNA): TGTGCCAGCAGCTTACGACAGAACTATGGCTACACCTTC. It encodes CASSLRQNYGYTF.

The chain recombines TRBV5-8 with TRBJ2-1; possibly TRBD2 for D (7 bases). V lost 4 bases and J lost 0, with 11 bases in between. CDR3 length: 15 residues. Germline assignment: CDR1 SGHTS and CDR2 YDEGEE. In DNA form, the CDR3 reads TGTGCCAGCAGCCGCGGGGGCCGCTCCTACAATGAGCAGTTCTTC. This codes for CASSRGGRSYNEQFF.

This chain joins TRBV7-2 and TRBJ1-1; D is ambiguous. The CDR3 contains 14 residues. Trimming removed 2 bases at V and 8 bases at J, with 15 bases between. Per the germline V gene, CDR1 is SGHTA and CDR2 is FQGNSA. The CDR3 sequence is CASSLSTVASEAFF. Written as DNA, the CDR3 is TGTGCCAGCAGCTTAAGTACCGTGGCATCCGAAGCTTTCTTT.

This clone was found a few times. The chain recombines TRBV28 with TRBJ1-5, with 7 bases lining up with TRBD1. The CDR3 extends over 15 amino acids. Unmatched junction bases numbered 10, after V lost 5 bases and J lost 6 bases. Germline CDR1 and CDR2: MDHEN and SYDVKM. CDR3 DNA: TGTGCCAGCAGTGCCATTCGACAGGGAGGTCAGCCCCAGCATTTT. Translated, it gives CASSAIRQGGQPQHF.

DNA for the CDR3: TGTGCCAGCAGTAACCAGGGCAATGAGCAGTTCTTC. Protein product: CASSNQGNEQFF. The rearrangement joins TRBV6-6 to TRBJ2-1; a weak D match, TRBD1 (5 bases). Germline-derived CDR1 and CDR2 are MNHNY and SVGAGI (reference sequence). This CDR3 is built from 12 residues. Trimming removed 5 bases at V and 6 bases at J, with 8 bases between.

The V and J genes are TRBV6-5 and TRBJ1-1; D uncertain. Germline CDR1 is MNHEY and CDR2 is SVGAGI. The CDR3 runs 14 residues. V was cut by 5 bases and J by 1 base, with 11 bases left in between. This CDR3 reads CASSESGKNTEAFF. The CDR3 region has the DNA TGTGCCAGCAGTGAAAGCGGAAAGAACACTGAAGCTTTCTTT.

The rearrangement joins TRBV5-1 to TRBJ2-6; 11 positions agree with TRBD1. The CDR3 length is 17 residues. Germline V gene lookup returns CDR1 SGHRS and CDR2 YFSETQ. Trimming cost V 4 bases and J 2 bases; bases outside gene matches: 5. CDR3 protein: CASSVRDRGTGANVLTF. Written as DNA, the CDR3 is TGCGCCAGCAGCGTCCGGGACAGGGGGACTGGGGCCAACGTCCTGACTTTC. Together with reference TRBV5-1 and TRBJ2-6, the CDR3 gives the full variable domain: KAGVTQTPRYLIKTRGQQVTLSCSPISGHRSVSWYQQTPGQGLQFLFEYFSETQRNKGNFPGRFSGRQFSNSRSEMNVSTLELGDSALYLCASSVRDRGTGANVLTFGAGSRLTVL.

V gene TRBV9 combines with J gene TRBJ2-3; D is perhaps TRBD2 (5 bases). Germline CDR1 reads SGDLS; CDR2 reads YYNGEE. This CDR3 contains 15 residues. V lost 0 bases and J lost 4, with 12 bases in between. CDR3: CASSVGGGAADTQYF. The CDR3 DNA reads as TGTGCCAGCAGCGTAGGTGGAGGTGCCGCAGATACGCAGTATTTT.

This sequence joins TRBV7-9 and TRBJ2-5; 14 bases agree with TRBD2. Germline assignment: CDR1 SEHNR and CDR2 FQNEAQ (reference sequence). Trimming at V came to 7 bases and at J to 5 bases, leaving 12 bases not matched to a gene. This CDR3 has 17 residues. The CDR3 DNA reads TGTGCCAGCACCTCGAAAAGACTAGCGGGGGGGTACGAGACCCAGTACTTC. It encodes CASTSKRLAGGYETQYF.

The gene calls are TRBV4-3 and TRBJ1-5, with TRBD1 identical over 12 bases. Per the germline V gene, CDR1 is LGHNA and CDR2 is YSLEER. Germline trimming cut 0 bases from V and 5 bases from J; bases unmatched to any gene: 2. The CDR3 runs to 16 residues. As DNA, the CDR3 is TGCGCCAGCAGCCAAGATTGGGACAGGGGGCATCAGCCCCAGCATTTT. It is translated as CASSQDWDRGHQPQHF.

This sequence joins TRBV12-5 and TRBJ2-1, with D perhaps matching TRBD2 (6 bases). V lost 4 bases to trimming and J lost 10 bases, with 17 bases between them. CDR1 LGHNT and CDR2 FRNRAP come from the germline V gene. The CDR3 sequence is 14 residues long. Written as DNA, the CDR3 is TGTGCTAGTGGTTCCCGGCCTGGGGGGAGGGAGCAGTTCTTC. Translation gives CASGSRPGGREQFF.

As regards this clone: Other DNA sequences in the same sample also yield this CDR3. The chain carries TRBV6-5 and TRBJ2-1; D not certain. Per the germline V gene, CDR1 is MNHEY and CDR2 is SVGAGI. CDR3 length equals 13 residues. Between the trimmed V and J ends, which lost 0 bases and 7 bases, there was a span of 7 bases. This chain's CDR3 is CASSYSTGNEQFF. CDR3 bases: TGTGCCAGCAGTTACTCGACGGGTAATGAGCAGTTCTTC.

The chain is built from TRBV5-6 and TRBJ2-3, with D tentatively TRBD2 (6 bases). The V end was cut by 1 base, the J end by 6 bases, with 12 bases between. The length of the CDR3 is 14 residues. Germline V gives CDR1 SGHDT, CDR2 YYEEEE. CDR3 nucleotide sequence: TGTGCCAGCAGCTTGACCGGGACTGGCGATACGCAGTATTTT. Protein: CASSLTGTGDTQYF. The complete variable domain, with remaining parts taken from reference TRBV5-6 and TRBJ2-3, reads DAGVTQSPTHLIKTRGQQVTLRCSPKSGHDTVSWYQQALGQGPQFIFQYYEEEERQRGNFPDRFSGHQFPNYSSELNVNALLLGDSALYLCASSLTGTGDTQYFGPGTRLTVL.